Here is one T cell receptor (beta chain) with its context. Its antigen is still unknown. One base away there is no much larger clone; base qualities are not given. This sample was included in a study of blood T cell repertoires in COVID-19 (dated by TCRdb to about 2020). Background on the whole study: Samples covering the acute and convalescent phases of COVID-19 were provided by collaborators in the United States, Italy and Spain. The material from the prospective study consisted of cDNA or gDNA derived from T cells, B-cell-depleted T cells, or PBMCs. Subjects who had been exposed to COVID-19, were actively infected with it, or had recovered from it provided the deeply sampled blood TCRbeta repertoires that made up the dataset. The repertoires were made available in a free public database intended to serve as a resource for research on the immune response to SARS-CoV-2. Samples came from the ongoing ImmuneRACE study (first 160 participants) plus 1,254 subjects from 6 global collaborators. Nearly every sample came with metadata listing a de-identified subject ID, COVID-19 status, age in years and sex. HLA class I and class II types, where available, came from metadata supplied by the sample provider rather than from assay-based typing.

Participants in the prospective study were aged about 18 to 95 years, lived in 20 to 25 United States geographic areas, and enrolled through a virtual design. To assign participants to cohorts, the prospective study relied on clinical history that participants themselves reported in a screening survey and a study questionnaire. Each participant in the prospective study had whole blood, serum and a nasopharyngeal or oropharyngeal swab collected by mobile phlebotomists. Over a roughly two-month period, participants in the prospective study had the option of providing additional blood draws and questionnaires. Before DNA extraction, blood samples from the prospective study were shipped at room temperature or frozen. Results and caveats for the whole study, not just this receptor: The amount of clinical and demographic metadata varied by source and participant and was provided uncurated.

Taken from the germline V gene, the CDR1 and CDR2 loops are SGHVS and FQNEAQ. Here V drops 5 bases and J drops 6 bases, and the junction holds 11 bases not matched to any gene. There are 15 amino acids in the CDR3, from cysteine to phenylalanine inclusive. Solely the CDR3 DNA is kept, with 45 bases framed from the first base. TCRbeta CDR3 regions were amplified from genomic DNA by means of the immunoSEQ Assay, a bias-controlled multiplex PCR. Processing in the source paper ran as follows. Nucleated cell counts per sample were estimated from amplification of reference gene primers within the assay. Sequence reads were collapsed and filtered to measure the absolute abundance of every unique TCRbeta CDR3 rearrangement. For each sample, productive Simpson clonality was calculated by taking the square root of Simpson's diversity index across productive rearrangements. TCRdb limited this immuneACCESS table to in-frame rearrangements with V and J called. A share of clones is missing; checked studies link under half to unresolved V genes, and the rest is unexplained. V and J calls plus clone size are reproduced from that table; the DNA served to infer D and trimming. The sample table contains 260,000 or so clones; only one count was recorded for about 91% of them. The top ten clonotypes cover 0.95% to 1.5% of the sample.

The chain employs TRBV7-8 and TRBJ1-2; TRBD1 lines up with 8 middle nucleotides. Specimen: PBMCs or T cells enriched from blood (not recorded which). The receptor comes from a woman between 40 and 55 years old with acute COVID-19. The DNA sequence is TGTGCCAGCAGCCGAGGGGACAGGCGGAGGGATGGCTACACCTTC. It translates as CASSRGDRRRDGYTF. Where the CDR3 stops, the reference TRBV7-8 and TRBJ1-2 genes take over; the full variable domain is GAGVSQSPRYKVAKRGQDVALRCDPISGHVSLFWYQQALGQGPEFLTYFQNEAQLDKSGLPSDRFFAERPEGSVSTLKIQRTQQEDSAVYLCASSRGDRRRDGYTFGSGTRLTVV.